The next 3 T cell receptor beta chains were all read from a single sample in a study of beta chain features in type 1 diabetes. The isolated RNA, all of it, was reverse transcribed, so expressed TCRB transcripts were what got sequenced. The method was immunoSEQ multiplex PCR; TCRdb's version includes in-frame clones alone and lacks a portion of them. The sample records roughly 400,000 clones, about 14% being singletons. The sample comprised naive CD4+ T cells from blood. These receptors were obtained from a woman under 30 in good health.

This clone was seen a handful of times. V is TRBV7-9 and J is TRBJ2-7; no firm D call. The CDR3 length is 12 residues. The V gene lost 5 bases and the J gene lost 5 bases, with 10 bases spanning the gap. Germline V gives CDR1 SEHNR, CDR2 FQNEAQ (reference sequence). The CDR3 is CASSLDINEQYF. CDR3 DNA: TGTGCCAGCAGCCTTGACATTAACGAGCAGTACTTC.

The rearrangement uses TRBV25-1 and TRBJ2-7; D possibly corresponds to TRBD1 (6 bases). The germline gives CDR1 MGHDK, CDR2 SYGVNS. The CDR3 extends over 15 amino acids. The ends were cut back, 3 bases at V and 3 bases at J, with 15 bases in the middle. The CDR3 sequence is CASSDPAGVVYEQYF. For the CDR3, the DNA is TGTGCCAGCAGTGACCCAGCAGGGGTGGTCTACGAGCAGTACTTC.

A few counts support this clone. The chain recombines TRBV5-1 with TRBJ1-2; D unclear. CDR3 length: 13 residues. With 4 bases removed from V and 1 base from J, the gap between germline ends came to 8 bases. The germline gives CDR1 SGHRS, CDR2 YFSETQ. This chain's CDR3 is CASSHGDNYGYTF. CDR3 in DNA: TGCGCCAGCAGCCACGGGGATAACTATGGCTACACCTTC.